The next 12 T cell receptor beta chains were all read from a single sample in a study of T cells in Graves' hyperthyroidism and ophthalmopathy. The TCR beta CDR3 regions underwent amplification using RNA transcripts as the source. HTBI primers were employed in a first-round RT-PCR of the TCR CDR3. TCRdb called the multiplex PCR reads again in MiXCR, with one record for every CDR3 protein. The profile covers 750,000 to 900,000 distinct CDR3 sequences, with 35% to 45% appearing a single time and approximately 10% taken by the ten largest. The sequenced sample consisted of blood. The receptors here all came from a man between 18 and 29 years old with Graves' hyperthyroidism.

The V gene is TRBV7-2, the J gene TRBJ1-5; 7 bases match TRBD1. The CDR3 has 16 residues. Germline V gene sequence: CDR1 SGHTA, CDR2 FQGNSA. V lost 3 bases, J lost 4 bases, and 9 bases stayed unmatched. CDR3 amino acids: CASSFDRVLVNQPQHF. The CDR3 DNA reads as TGTGCCAGCAGCTTCGACAGGGTTTTAGTGAATCAGCCCCAGCATTTT.

In its sample, this clonotype was seen a few times. The V call is TRBV7-9, the J call TRBJ2-6; the D gene is possibly TRBD1 (6 bases). Trimming shortened V by 5 bases and J by 0 bases, and 14 bases separated the two germline ends. Germline CDR1 is SEHNR and CDR2 is FQNEAQ (reference sequence). The CDR3 is 17 residues long. CDR3 DNA: TGTGCCAGCAGCCCCCGACAGGACCTCTCTGGGGCCAACGTCCTGACTTTC. It translates to CASSPRQDLSGANVLTF.

The chain carries TRBV6-6 and TRBJ2-7, with D perhaps matching TRBD2 (6 bases). The germline V gene has CDR1 MNHNY and CDR2 SVGAGI (reference sequence). Trimming shortened V by 0 bases and J by 7 bases, and 16 bases separated the two germline ends. The CDR3 has 15 amino acids. The CDR3 sequence: CASSYSGGTAPEQYF. CDR3 bases: TGTGCCAGCAGTTACTCTGGCGGGACCGCCCCTGAGCAGTACTTC.

The chain recombines TRBV4-1 with TRBJ2-2, with D possibly being TRBD2 (6 bases). The V end was cut by 7 bases, the J end by 2 bases, with 8 bases between. Germline lookup yields CDR1 MGHRA and CDR2 YSYEKL. The CDR3 has 13 amino acids. The CDR3 bases are TGCGCCAGCAATGCGGGAAACACCGGGGAGCTGTTTTTT. It yields the protein CASNAGNTGELFF.

For this clonotype: A junction end diverges from the germline sequence, so it may reflect a read error. The V call is TRBV10-3, the J call TRBJ1-5, with D unclear. The germline CDR1 and CDR2 sequences are ENHRY and SYGVKD. CDR3 length: 15 amino acids. Here the CDR3 reads CASSLFGVSNQPQHF. The CDR3, as DNA: TGTGCCAGCAGTTTATTTGGGGTTAGCAATCAGCCCCAGCATTTT.

This clonotype was counted between two and nine times. The DNA for the CDR3 is TGTGCCAGCAGCCAAGCAACAGGGGATGTATCCTATAATTCACCCCTCCACTTT. Translated, it gives CASSQATGDVSYNSPLHF. The chain has TRBV7-9 and TRBJ1-6; 7 bases match TRBD1. CDR3 length equals 18 residues. Germline V gives CDR1 SEHNR, CDR2 FQNEAQ (reference sequence). Losses at the gene ends were 5 bases for V and 1 base for J; bases not matched to a gene: 11.

The rearrangement uses TRBV7-2 and TRBJ2-3; a possible D gene is TRBD1 (6 bases). This CDR3 is built from 16 residues. Germline V gives CDR1 SGHTA, CDR2 FQGNSA. Trimming left V 5 bases short and J 6 bases short, with 21 bases between. The CDR3 loop is CASSTLPGGRADTQYF. The CDR3 coding sequence is TGTGCCAGCAGCACCCTCCCTGGGGGCAGGGCTGATACGCAGTATTTT.

The chain is built from TRBV10-3 and TRBJ1-1; TRBD1 matches at 12 bases. Germline V gene data show CDR1 as ENHRY and CDR2 as SYGVKD. This CDR3 has 14 amino acids. The J segment lost 3 bases and the V segment lost 10 bases, leaving 6 bases of the junction unmatched. CDR3 DNA: TGTGCCACCGGGACAGGGGGCAGGGACACTGAAGCTTTCTTT. Its protein product is CATGTGGRDTEAFF.

Comment on this clonotype: At one of its ends the junction is not consistent with the germline gene, which may arise from a read error. V and J are TRBV9 and TRBJ2-2; D is ambiguous. Germline CDR1 reads SGDLS; CDR2 reads YYNGEE. The CDR3 covers 14 residues. CDR3 amino acids: CASSVRSNTGELFF. The CDR3 DNA follows: TGCGCCAGCAGCGTACGGTCGAACACCGGGGAGCTGTTTTTT.

This clonotype was counted between two and nine times. The rearrangement joins TRBV7-8 to TRBJ1-5; perhaps TRBD1 as D (6 bases). Germline V gene sequence: CDR1 SGHVS, CDR2 FQNEAQ. CDR3 length equals 17 residues. V lost 5 bases and J 1 base, leaving 18 bases between the germline ends. The CDR3 loop reads CASSPRPTGMSNQPQHF. CDR3 in DNA: TGTGCCAGCAGCCCCCGCCCCACAGGGATGAGCAATCAGCCCCAGCATTTT.

This clonotype was counted between two and nine times. This chain links TRBV29-1 with TRBJ2-7, with D perhaps assigned TRBD1 or TRBD2 (6 bases each). Germline loops: CDR1 SQVTM, CDR2 ANQGSEA. The CDR3 sequence is 13 residues long. The CDR3 spells CSAAGTSSYEQYF. The CDR3, as DNA: TGCAGTGCCGCGGGGACAAGCTCCTACGAGCAGTACTTC.

The chain links TRBV6-5 to TRBJ2-5, with a possible D match to TRBD1 (6 bases). Between the trimmed V and J ends, which lost 7 bases and 5 bases, there was a span of 17 bases. Germline-derived CDR1 and CDR2 are MNHEY and SVGAGI. This CDR3 spans 14 amino acids. The CDR3 DNA follows: TGTGCCAGCACTACCCAGGGGAGAGGTGAGACCCAGTACTTC. The encoded protein is CASTTQGRGETQYF.